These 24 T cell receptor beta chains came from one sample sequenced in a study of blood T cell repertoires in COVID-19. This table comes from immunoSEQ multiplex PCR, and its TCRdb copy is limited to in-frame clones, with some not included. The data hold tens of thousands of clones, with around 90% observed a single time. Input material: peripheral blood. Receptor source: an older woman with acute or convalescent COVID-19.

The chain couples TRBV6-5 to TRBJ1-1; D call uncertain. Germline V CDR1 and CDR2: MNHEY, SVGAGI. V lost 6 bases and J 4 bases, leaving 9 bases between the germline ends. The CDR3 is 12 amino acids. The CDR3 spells CASRRTVTEAFF. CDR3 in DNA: TGTGCCAGCAGACGTACAGTCACTGAAGCTTTCTTT.

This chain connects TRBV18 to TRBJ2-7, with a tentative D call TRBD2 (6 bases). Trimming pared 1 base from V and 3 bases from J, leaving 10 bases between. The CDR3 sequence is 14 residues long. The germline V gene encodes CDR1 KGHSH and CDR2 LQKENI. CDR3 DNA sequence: TGTGCCAGCTCACCACGGGCGGGGAACTACGAGCAGTACGTC. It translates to CASSPRAGNYEQYV.

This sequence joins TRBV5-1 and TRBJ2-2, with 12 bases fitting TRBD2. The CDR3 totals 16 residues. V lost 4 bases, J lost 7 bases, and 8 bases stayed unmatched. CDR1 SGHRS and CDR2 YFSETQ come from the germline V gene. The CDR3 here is CASSGGTSGLSGELFF. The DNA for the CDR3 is TGCGCCAGCAGCGGAGGGACTAGCGGGCTTAGCGGGGAGCTGTTTTTT.

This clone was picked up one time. CDR3 residues: CASSLGGGNQPQHF. In DNA, the CDR3 is TGTGCCAGCAGCTTGGGGGGGGGCAATCAGCCCCAGCATTTT. The gene calls are TRBV5-4 and TRBJ1-5; TRBD1 might be the D (5 bases). Germline assignment: CDR1 SGHNT and CDR2 YYREEE (reference sequence). The CDR3 spans 14 residues. V dropped 0 bases and J dropped 2 bases, with 6 bases sitting between them.

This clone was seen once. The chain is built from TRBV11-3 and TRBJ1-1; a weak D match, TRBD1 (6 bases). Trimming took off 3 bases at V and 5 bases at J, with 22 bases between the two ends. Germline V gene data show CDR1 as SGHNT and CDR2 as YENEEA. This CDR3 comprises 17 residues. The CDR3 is CASSFQTGDVTGTEAFF. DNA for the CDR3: TGTGCCAGCAGCTTTCAGACAGGAGACGTGACTGGGACTGAAGCTTTCTTT.

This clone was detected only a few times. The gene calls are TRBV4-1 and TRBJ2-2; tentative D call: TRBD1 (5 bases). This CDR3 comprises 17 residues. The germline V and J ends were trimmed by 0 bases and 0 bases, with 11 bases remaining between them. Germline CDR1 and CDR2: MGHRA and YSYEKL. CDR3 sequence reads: CASSQDIGRANTGELFF. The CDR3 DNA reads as TGCGCCAGCAGCCAAGATATCGGCAGGGCGAACACCGGGGAGCTGTTTTTT.

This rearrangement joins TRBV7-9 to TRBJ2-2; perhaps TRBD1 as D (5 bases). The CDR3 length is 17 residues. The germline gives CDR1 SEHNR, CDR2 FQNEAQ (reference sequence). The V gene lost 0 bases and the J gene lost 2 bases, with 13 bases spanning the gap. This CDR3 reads CASSLAEVRTNTGELFF. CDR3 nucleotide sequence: TGTGCCAGCAGCTTAGCGGAAGTTAGGACAAACACCGGGGAGCTGTTTTTT.

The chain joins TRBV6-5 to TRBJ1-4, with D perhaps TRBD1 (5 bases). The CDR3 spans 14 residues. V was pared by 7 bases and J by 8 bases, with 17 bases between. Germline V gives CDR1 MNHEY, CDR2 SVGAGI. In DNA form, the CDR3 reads TGTGCCAGCAATCCTTCAGGGATGGGCGAAAAACTGTTTTTT. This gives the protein CASNPSGMGEKLFF.

The DNA of the CDR3 is TGCGCCAGCAGCCCGTCCCTAGCGGGGTACAATGAGCAGTTCTTC. Amino acids: CASSPSLAGYNEQFF. This chain joins TRBV5-1 and TRBJ2-1, with 9 bases identical to TRBD2. Looked up from germline, CDR1 is SGHRS and CDR2 is YFSETQ. The CDR3 covers 15 residues. V lost 4 bases, J lost 4 bases, and 6 bases stayed unmatched.

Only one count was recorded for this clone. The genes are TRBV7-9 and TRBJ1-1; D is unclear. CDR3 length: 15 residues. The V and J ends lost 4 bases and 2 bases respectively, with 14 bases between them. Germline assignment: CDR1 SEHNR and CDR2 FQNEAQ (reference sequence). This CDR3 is CASSSQTTRNTEAFF. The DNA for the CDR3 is TGTGCCAGCAGCTCCCAGACTACCCGAAACACTGAAGCTTTCTTT.

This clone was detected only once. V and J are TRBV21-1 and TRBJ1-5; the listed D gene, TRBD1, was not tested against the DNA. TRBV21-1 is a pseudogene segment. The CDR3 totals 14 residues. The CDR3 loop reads CASSKVARGQPQHF. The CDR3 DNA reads TGTGCCAGCAGCAAAGTTGCCAGGGGACAGCCCCAGCATTTT.

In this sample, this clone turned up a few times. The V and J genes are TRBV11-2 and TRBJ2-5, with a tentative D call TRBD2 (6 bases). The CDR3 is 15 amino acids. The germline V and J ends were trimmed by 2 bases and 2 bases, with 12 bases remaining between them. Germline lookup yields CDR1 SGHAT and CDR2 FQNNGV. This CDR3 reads CASSLYVEGQETQYF. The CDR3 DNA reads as TGTGCCAGCAGCTTATATGTGGAGGGGCAAGAGACCCAGTACTTC.

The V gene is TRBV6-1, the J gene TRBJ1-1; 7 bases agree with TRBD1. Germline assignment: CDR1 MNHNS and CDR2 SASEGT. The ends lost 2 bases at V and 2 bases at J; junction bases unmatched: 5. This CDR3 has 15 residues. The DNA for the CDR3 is TGTGCCAGCAGTGAAACTTACAGGGGAAACACTGAAGCTTTCTTT. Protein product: CASSETYRGNTEAFF.

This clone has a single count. CDR3 amino acids: CAISAVIRREQFF. Here the CDR3 DNA reads TGTGCCATCAGTGCTGTAATTCGTCGTGAGCAGTTCTTC. The chain links TRBV10-3 to TRBJ2-1, with D uncertain. The V gene lost 4 bases and the J gene lost 9 bases, with 13 bases spanning the gap. CDR1 and CDR2 from the germline V gene are ENHRY and SYGVKD. CDR3 length: 13 residues.

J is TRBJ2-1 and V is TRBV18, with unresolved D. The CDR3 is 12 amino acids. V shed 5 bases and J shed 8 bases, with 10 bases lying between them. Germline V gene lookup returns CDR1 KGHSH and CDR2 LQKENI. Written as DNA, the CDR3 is TGTGCCAGCTCAACCGTGGGCGATGAGCAGTTCTTC. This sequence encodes CASSTVGDEQFF.

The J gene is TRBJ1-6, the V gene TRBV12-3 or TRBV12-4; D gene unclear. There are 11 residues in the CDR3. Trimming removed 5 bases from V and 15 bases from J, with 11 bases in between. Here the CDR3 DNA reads TGTGCCAGCAGTAGGTCGGGGAGCCTCCACTTT. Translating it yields CASSRSGSLHF.

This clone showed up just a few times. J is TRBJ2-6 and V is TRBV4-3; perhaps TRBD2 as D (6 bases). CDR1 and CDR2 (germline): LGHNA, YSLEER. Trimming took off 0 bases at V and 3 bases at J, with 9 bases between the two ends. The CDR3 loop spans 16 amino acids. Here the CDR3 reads CASSQEVGLGANVLTF. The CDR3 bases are TGCGCCAGCAGCCAAGAGGTGGGACTTGGGGCCAACGTCCTGACTTTC.

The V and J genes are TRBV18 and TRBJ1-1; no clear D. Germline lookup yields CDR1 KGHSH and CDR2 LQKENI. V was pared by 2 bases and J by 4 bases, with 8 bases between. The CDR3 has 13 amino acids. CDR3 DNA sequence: TGTGCCAGCTCACCAGAGACGGGCACTGAAGCTTTCTTT. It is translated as CASSPETGTEAFF.

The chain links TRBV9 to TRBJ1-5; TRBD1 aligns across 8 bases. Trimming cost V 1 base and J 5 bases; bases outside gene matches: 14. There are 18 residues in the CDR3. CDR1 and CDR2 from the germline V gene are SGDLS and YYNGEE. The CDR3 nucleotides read TGTGCCAGCAGCGTACCTCAACCGACAGGGGTTGGGTATCAGCCCCAGCATTTT. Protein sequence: CASSVPQPTGVGYQPQHF. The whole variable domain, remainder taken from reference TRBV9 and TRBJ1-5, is DSGVTQTPKHLITATGQRVTLRCSPRSGDLSVYWYQQSLDQGLQFLIQYYNGEERAKGNILERFSAQQFPDLHSELNLSSLELGDSALYFCASSVPQPTGVGYQPQHFGDGTRLSIL.

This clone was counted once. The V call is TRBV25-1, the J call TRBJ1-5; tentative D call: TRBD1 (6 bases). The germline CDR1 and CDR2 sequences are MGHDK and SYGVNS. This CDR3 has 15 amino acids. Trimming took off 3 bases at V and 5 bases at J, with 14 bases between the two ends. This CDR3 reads CASSDAHGTHQPQHF. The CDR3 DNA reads TGTGCCAGCAGTGACGCCCACGGGACACATCAGCCCCAGCATTTT.

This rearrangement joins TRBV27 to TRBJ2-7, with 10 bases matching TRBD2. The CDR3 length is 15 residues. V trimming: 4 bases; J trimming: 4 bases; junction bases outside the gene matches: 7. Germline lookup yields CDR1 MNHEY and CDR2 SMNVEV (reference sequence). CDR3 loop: CASSSHYSGRYEQYV. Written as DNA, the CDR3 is TGTGCCAGCAGTTCGCATTATAGCGGGAGGTACGAGCAGTACGTC.

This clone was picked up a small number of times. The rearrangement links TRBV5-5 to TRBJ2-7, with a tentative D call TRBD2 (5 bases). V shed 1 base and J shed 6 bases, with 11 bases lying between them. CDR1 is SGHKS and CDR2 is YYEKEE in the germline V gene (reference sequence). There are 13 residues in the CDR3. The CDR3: CASSLWTLSEQYV. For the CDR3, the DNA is TGTGCCAGCAGCTTGTGGACTCTTTCCGAGCAGTACGTC.

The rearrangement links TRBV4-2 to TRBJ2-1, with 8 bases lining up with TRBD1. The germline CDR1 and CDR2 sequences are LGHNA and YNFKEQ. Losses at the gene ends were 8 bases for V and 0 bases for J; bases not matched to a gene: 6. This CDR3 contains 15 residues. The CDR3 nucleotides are TGTGCCAGCGGAATGGACAGGGCCTCCTACAATGAGCAGTTCTTC. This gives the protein CASGMDRASYNEQFF.

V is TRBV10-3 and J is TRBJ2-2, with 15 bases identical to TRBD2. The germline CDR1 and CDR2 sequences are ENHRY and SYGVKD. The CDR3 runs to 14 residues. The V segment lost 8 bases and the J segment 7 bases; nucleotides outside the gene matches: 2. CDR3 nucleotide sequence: TGTGCCATCGGGACTAGCGGGAGGATCGGGGAGCTGTTTTTT. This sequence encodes CAIGTSGRIGELFF.